Below, 9 T cell receptor beta chains from the same sample are listed, as sequenced in a study of memory B cells and T cells in multiple sclerosis. Their target antigens are unknown. Measured with immunoSEQ multiplex PCR; TCRdb has only the in-frame clones, and not every one. The table lists about 32,000 clones, around 88% of them singletons. Separate sequencing covered autoproliferating (CFSE-dim) and non-proliferating (CFSE-high) T cells from stimulus-free culture. Cultures began with approximately 52 million CFSE-labeled PBMCs, unstimulated for roughly seven days, with replicate wells pooled. Sequencing used PBMCs from blood kept in culture. These receptors all stem from a human donor with multiple sclerosis.

CDR3 amino acids: CASSEVASAGELFF. Written as DNA, the CDR3 is TGTGCCAGCAGTGAAGTTGCTAGCGCCGGGGAGCTGTTTTTT. The J gene is TRBJ2-2, the V gene TRBV6-1; D may be TRBD2 (6 bases). V was trimmed by 1 base and J by 6 bases, leaving 9 bases between them. Germline V CDR1 and CDR2: MNHNS, SASEGT. The CDR3 sequence is 14 residues long.

The chain joins TRBV20-1 to TRBJ1-2, with D perhaps TRBD1 (6 bases). Trimming left V 5 bases short and J 8 bases short, with 12 bases between. The CDR3 loop spans 11 amino acids. Looked up from germline, CDR1 is DFQATT and CDR2 is SNEGSKA (reference sequence). The CDR3 sequence is CSASERGGYTF. CDR3 DNA: TGCAGTGCTTCCGAAAGGGGGGGCTACACCTTC.

J is TRBJ2-7 and V is TRBV6-1; D assignment may be TRBD1 or TRBD2 (5 bases each). This CDR3 has 14 residues. CDR1 and CDR2 (germline): MNHNS, SASEGT. With 9 bases removed from V and 2 bases from J, the gap between germline ends came to 17 bases. The CDR3 sequence is CASRPLRGPYEQYF. The CDR3 DNA sequence: TGTGCCAGTCGACCCCTTCGGGGCCCCTACGAGCAGTACTTC.

The chain has TRBV2 and TRBJ2-1, with 8 bases fitting TRBD2. Germline CDR1 is SNHLY and CDR2 is FYNNEI. This CDR3 has 15 residues. Germline trimming cut 4 bases from V and 2 bases from J; bases unmatched to any gene: 4. As DNA, the CDR3 is TGTGCCAGCAGTGCTAGCGGGCCTCCCTACAATGAGCAGTTCTTC. It codes for CASSASGPPYNEQFF.

To note about this clone: Relative to the germline gene, one junction end is altered; a read error may explain this. Different DNA sequences within this sample yield the same CDR3. The V gene is TRBV28, the J gene TRBJ2-1; a weak D match, TRBD1 (5 bases). Germline CDR1 MDHEN, CDR2 SYDVKM. CDR3 length: 13 residues. The DNA of the CDR3 is TGTGCCAGCAGAGAGACAGCCAAGAATGAGCAATTCTTC. Translation: CASRETAKNEQFF.

The J gene is TRBJ1-1, the V gene TRBV5-1, with D possibly being TRBD1 (5 bases). The CDR3 has 15 residues. V lost 0 bases, J lost 0 bases, and 9 bases lay in between. Germline V gives CDR1 SGHRS, CDR2 YFSETQ. CDR3 in amino acids: CASSLDWGLNTEAFF. Written as DNA, the CDR3 is TGCGCCAGCAGCTTGGATTGGGGGTTGAACACTGAAGCTTTCTTT.

The gene calls are TRBV6-5 and TRBJ1-3; 9 bases align to TRBD1. Germline V gene data show CDR1 as MNHEY and CDR2 as SVGAGI. The V segment lost 6 bases and the J segment 3 bases; nucleotides outside the gene matches: 6. The CDR3 has 15 residues. The CDR3 nucleotides read TGTGCCAGCAGACCACAGGGGGCTGGTGGAAACACCATATATTTT. Its translation is CASRPQGAGGNTIYF.

V usage is TRBV5-1 and J usage is TRBJ2-3, with a tentative D call TRBD2 (5 bases). CDR1 is SGHRS and CDR2 is YFSETQ in the germline V gene. The V end lost 1 base, the J end lost 6 bases, and 6 bases lay between the germline ends. This CDR3 has 12 residues. The CDR3 DNA reads TGCGCCAGCAGCTTGACTAGGGATACGCAGTATTTT. Encoded protein: CASSLTRDTQYF. The complete variable domain, with remaining parts taken from reference TRBV5-1 and TRBJ2-3, reads KAGVTQTPRYLIKTRGQQVTLSCSPISGHRSVSWYQQTPGQGLQFLFEYFSETQRNKGNFPGRFSGRQFSNSRSEMNVSTLELGDSALYLCASSLTRDTQYFGPGTRLTVL.

This sequence joins TRBV2 and TRBJ1-2; tentatively, D is TRBD1 (5 bases). Germline V lookup: CDR1 SNHLY, CDR2 FYNNEI. CDR3 length: 14 residues. Trimming left V 10 bases short and J 2 bases short, with 17 bases between. The CDR3 sequence is CATLGGGGNYGYTF. For the CDR3, the DNA is TGTGCCACCCTGGGGGGGGGTGGAAACTATGGCTACACCTTC.